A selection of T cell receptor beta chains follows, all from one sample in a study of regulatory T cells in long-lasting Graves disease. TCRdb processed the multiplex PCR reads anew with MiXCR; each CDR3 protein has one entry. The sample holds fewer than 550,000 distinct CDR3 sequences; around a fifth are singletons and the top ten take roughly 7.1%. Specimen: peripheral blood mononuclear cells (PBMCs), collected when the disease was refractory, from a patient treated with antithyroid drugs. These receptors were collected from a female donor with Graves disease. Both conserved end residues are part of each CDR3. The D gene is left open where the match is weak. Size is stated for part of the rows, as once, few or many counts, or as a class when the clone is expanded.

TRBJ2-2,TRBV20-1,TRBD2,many,CSAPLPSGHTGELFF,TGCAGTGCTCCCCTCCCTAGCGGACACACCGGGGAGCTGTTTTTT
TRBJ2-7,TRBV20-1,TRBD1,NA,CSADTGDEQYF,TGCAGTGCTGACACAGGGGACGAGCAGTACTTC
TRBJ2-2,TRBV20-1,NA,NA,CSARGLPANTGELFF,TGCAGTGCTAGAGGCCTTCCAGCCAACACCGGGGAGCTGTTTTTT
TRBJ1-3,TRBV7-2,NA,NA,CASSLDPGTLGNTIYF,TGTGCCAGCAGCTTAGATCCAGGGACTCTGGGAAACACCATATATTTT
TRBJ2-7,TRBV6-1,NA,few,CASSYTYARRGEQYF,TGTGCCAGCAGCTATACGTATGCCCGGAGGGGCGAGCAGTACTTC
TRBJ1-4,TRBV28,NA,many,CASSPPLGRDDNEKLFF,TGTGCCAGCAGTCCACCCCTAGGACGGGACGATAATGAAAAACTGTTTTTT
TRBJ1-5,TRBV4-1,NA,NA,CASSHPGLDGNQPQHF,TGCGCCAGCAGCCATCCGGGCCTCGATGGCAATCAGCCCCAGCATTTT
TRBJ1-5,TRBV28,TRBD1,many,CASSFPTGVGRPQHF,TGTGCCAGCAGTTTTCCGACAGGGGTGGGGCGGCCCCAGCATTTT
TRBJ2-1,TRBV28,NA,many,CASSLISTPSQFF,TGTGCCAGCAGTCTCATCTCTACCCCTTCGCAGTTCTTC
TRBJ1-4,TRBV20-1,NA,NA,CSARVREEEKDEKLFF,TGCAGTGCTAGAGTACGGGAGGAGGAAAAGGATGAAAAACTGTTTTTT
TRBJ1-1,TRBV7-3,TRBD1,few,CASSRNRGDTEAFF,TGTGCCAGCAGCAGAAACAGGGGGGACACTGAAGCTTTCTTT
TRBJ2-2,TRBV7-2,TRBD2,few,CASSRTSDKRGGELFF,TGTGCCAGCAGCCGGACTAGCGATAAACGGGGCGGGGAGCTGTTTTTT
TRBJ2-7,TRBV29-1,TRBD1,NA,CSVAWDSTREQYF,TGCAGCGTCGCTTGGGACAGCACTCGCGAGCAGTACTTC
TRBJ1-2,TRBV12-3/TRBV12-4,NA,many,CASSSPAGYTF,TGTGCCAGCAGTTCCCCCGCAGGCTACACCTTC
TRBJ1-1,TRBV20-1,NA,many,CSARDGTEAFF,TGCAGTGCTAGGGACGGCACTGAAGCTTTCTTT
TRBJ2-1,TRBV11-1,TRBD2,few,CASSLEEGRASGPLGNEQFF,TGTGCCAGCAGCTTAGAGGAGGGGCGGGCTAGCGGCCCCTTGGGCAATGAGCAGTTCTTC
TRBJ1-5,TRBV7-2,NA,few,CASTPRLGNQPQHF,TGTGCCAGCACCCCAAGGTTAGGCAATCAGCCCCAGCATTTT
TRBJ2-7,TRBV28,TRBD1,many,CASTRGQDHEQYF,TGTGCCAGCACCCGAGGACAGGACCACGAGCAGTACTTC
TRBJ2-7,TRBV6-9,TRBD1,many,CASSSTGPNEQYF,TGTGCCAGCAGTTCGACAGGGCCCAACGAGCAGTACTTC
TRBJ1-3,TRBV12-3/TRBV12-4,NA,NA,CASTWMWGNTIYF,TGTGCCAGCACCTGGATGTGGGGAAACACCATATATTTT
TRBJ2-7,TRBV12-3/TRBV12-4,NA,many,CASSHALEQYF,TGTGCCAGCAGTCACGCCCTCGAGCAGTACTTC
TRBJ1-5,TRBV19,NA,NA,CASTGRGYQPQHF,TGTGCCAGTACAGGCAGGGGATACCAGCCCCAGCATTTT
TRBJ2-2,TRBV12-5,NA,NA,CASGLVRVNTGELFF,TGTGCTAGTGGTTTGGTACGGGTGAACACCGGGGAGCTGTTTTTT
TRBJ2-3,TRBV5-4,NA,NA,CASSLGGRVADTQYF,TGTGCCAGCAGCTTAGGTGGCAGGGTGGCAGATACGCAGTATTTT
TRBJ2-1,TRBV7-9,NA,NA,CASSLGGKGYNEQFF,TGTGCCAGCAGCTTAGGGGGAAAGGGGTACAATGAGCAGTTCTTC
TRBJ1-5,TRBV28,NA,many,CASSPLQSYSNQPQHF,TGTGCCAGCAGTCCACTCCAGAGTTATAGCAATCAGCCCCAGCATTTT
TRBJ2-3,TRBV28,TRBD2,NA,CASSFSPSGQASPDTQYF,TGTGCCAGCAGTTTCAGCCCTAGCGGCCAAGCATCCCCAGATACGCAGTATTTT
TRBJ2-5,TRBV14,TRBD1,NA,CASSLNLPGQGGETQYF,TGTGCCAGCAGCCTCAATCTTCCGGGACAGGGAGGGGAGACCCAGTACTTC
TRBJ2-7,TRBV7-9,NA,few,CASSGPGRNEQYF,TGTGCCAGCAGCGGCCCTGGGCGGAACGAGCAGTACTTC
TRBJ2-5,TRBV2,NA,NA,CAGSGGQSQETQYF,TGTGCCGGCAGCGGGGGACAGTCCCAAGAGACCCAGTACTTC
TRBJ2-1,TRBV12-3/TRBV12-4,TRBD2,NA,CATRRLAGPSSYNEQFF,TGTGCCACCCGGCGGCTAGCGGGTCCCAGCTCCTACAATGAGCAGTTCTTC
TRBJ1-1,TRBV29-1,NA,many,CSVEDRGTANTEAFF,TGCAGCGTTGAAGATCGCGGGACGGCGAACACTGAAGCTTTCTTT
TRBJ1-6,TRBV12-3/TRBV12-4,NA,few,CASSLRGPAPYTENSPLHF,TGTGCCAGCAGTTTAAGAGGTCCAGCGCCCTATACTGAAAATTCACCCCTCCACTTT
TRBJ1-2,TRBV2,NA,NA,CASRRRDHYGYTF,TGTGCCAGCAGACGACGGGATCACTATGGCTACACCTTC
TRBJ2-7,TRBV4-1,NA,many,CASSQDRSYEQYF,TGCGCCAGCAGCCAAGACAGATCCTACGAGCAGTACTTC
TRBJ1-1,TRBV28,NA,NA,CASSITPGTLNTEAFF,TGTGCCAGCAGTATTACTCCCGGGACACTGAACACTGAAGCTTTCTTT
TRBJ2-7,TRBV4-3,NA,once,CASSQDLQGGRYEQYF,TGCGCCAGCAGCCAAGATTTACAGGGAGGGCGTTACGAGCAGTACTTC
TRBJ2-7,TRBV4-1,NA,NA,CASSQDLESYEQYF,TGCGCCAGCAGCCAAGATCTGGAATCCTACGAGCAGTACTTC
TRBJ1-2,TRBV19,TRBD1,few,CASSRNRRDRAHLRYGYTF,TGTGCCAGTAGTCGTAATCGCCGGGACAGGGCCCACCTACGCTATGGCTACACCTTC
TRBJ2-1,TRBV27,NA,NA,CASSLAGGSSYNEQFF,TGTGCCAGCAGTTTAGCAGGGGGGTCCTCCTACAATGAGCAGTTCTTC
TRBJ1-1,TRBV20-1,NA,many,CSAPGGGATEAFF,TGCAGTGCCCCGGGCGGAGGAGCGACTGAAGCTTTCTTT
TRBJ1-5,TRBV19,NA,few,CASSMRTASDSNQPQHF,TGTGCCAGTAGTATGCGCACTGCCTCCGATAGCAATCAGCCCCAGCATTTT
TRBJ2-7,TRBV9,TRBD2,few,CASTPGLAGIYEQYF,TGTGCCAGCACCCCGGGACTAGCGGGTATCTACGAGCAGTACTTC
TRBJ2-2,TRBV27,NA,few,CASSSSAGRNTGELFF,TGTGCCAGCAGTTCCAGTGCAGGGCGGAACACCGGGGAGCTGTTTTTT
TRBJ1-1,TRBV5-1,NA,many,CASSLDSGSTEAFF,TGCGCCAGCAGCTTGGATTCAGGGAGCACTGAAGCTTTCTTT
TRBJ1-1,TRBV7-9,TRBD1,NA,CASSLAQQGEAFF,TGTGCCAGCAGCTTAGCGCAACAGGGGGAAGCTTTCTTT
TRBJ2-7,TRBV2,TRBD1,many,CASRGDRAAEQYF,TGTGCCAGCAGGGGGGACAGGGCCGCCGAGCAGTACTTC
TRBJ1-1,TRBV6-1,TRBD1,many,CASSPRQGWSHTEAFF,TGTGCCAGCAGTCCTAGACAGGGGTGGAGTCATACTGAAGCTTTCTTT
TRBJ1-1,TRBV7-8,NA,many,CASSLARQNTEAFF,TGTGCCAGCAGCTTAGCGCGTCAGAACACTGAAGCTTTCTTT
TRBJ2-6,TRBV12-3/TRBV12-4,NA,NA,CASRRALGQIASGANVLTF,TGTGCCAGCAGAAGGGCTCTCGGACAGATCGCCTCTGGGGCCAACGTCCTGACTTTC
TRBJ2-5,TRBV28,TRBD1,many,CASTHSWDRGKETQYF,TGTGCCAGCACCCACTCCTGGGACAGGGGGAAGGAGACCCAGTACTTC
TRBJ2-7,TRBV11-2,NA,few,CASSLVEFPVLQGLSLLYEQYF,TGTGCCAGCAGCTTAGTAGAGTTCCCCGTGTTACAGGGACTTAGCCTTCTTTACGAGCAGTACTTC
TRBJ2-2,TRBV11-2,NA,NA,CASSLFRLLGRKDNTGELFF,TGTGCCAGCAGCTTATTCCGGTTGTTGGGACGCAAGGACAACACCGGGGAGCTGTTTTTT
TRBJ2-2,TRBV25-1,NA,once,CASSEVKGSGELFF,TGTGCCAGCAGTGAAGTTAAAGGGTCCGGGGAGCTGTTTTTT